Detailed here is one TCR beta chain. Its antigen is undetermined. TCRdb keeps only in-frame clones here, not all; method: immunoSEQ multiplex PCR. There are about 97,000 clones in the sample; about 88% occur only once, and about 2.5% lies in the top ten. The CDR3 covers 13 residues. Germline values: CDR1 SGHVS, CDR2 FQNEAQ. The germline V and J ends were trimmed by 5 bases and 3 bases, with 11 bases remaining between them. These data belong to a study of T cell responses to AZD1222 COVID-19 vaccine. Study summary: Second-dose timings of about 4 or about 12 weeks were pooled.

Study conclusions and caveats: With dominance at 160-218 and 743-854, vaccine-associated CD4 TCRs spanned spike. The sample set comprised mostly white British donors with more females, and clonal diversity was possibly underestimated. The number of AZD1222 recipients seropositive at baseline was only 6 or 7.

The chain recombines TRBV7-8 with TRBJ2-7, with D unclear. The receptor's source is an adult in good health. The sample consisted of peripheral blood, taken on day 0 of AZD1222 vaccination. The CDR3 spells CASSRTVFYEQYF. The CDR3 nucleotides are TGTGCCAGCAGCCGGACCGTTTTCTACGAGCAGTACTTC.